These 4 T cell receptor beta chains share one sample of origin, sequenced in a study of shared clonotypes between healthy human individuals (TCRdb year 2020). Receptor libraries were prepared by the immunoSEQ multiplex PCR assay. This is the immuneACCESS table as TCRdb keeps it, with only in-frame sequences that have V and J called. A part of the clones is gone; compared with another copy, unresolved V genes explain less than half, and the rest is unexplained. Across this sample there are some 2,000,000 clones, with more than 90% seen only once. The top ten constitute roughly 0.13% of the sample. What was sequenced was naive CD4+ T cells sorted from blood. Per the publication, the cell subset or site label means: CD45RA+ positively selected. These receptor sequences come from a man aged 18-30 years in good health.

A note on this clone: Compared with germline, one end of the junction differs, possibly owing to a read error. The chain combines TRBV4-1 with TRBJ1-6; 11 nucleotides agree with TRBD1. The CDR3 has 15 residues. Germline CDR1 is MGHRA and CDR2 is YSYEKL. DNA of the CDR3: TGCGCCAGCAGCCAAATCGGGACAGGGGGTTCATCCCTCCACTTT. Its protein product is CASSQIGTGGSSLHF.

The J gene is TRBJ2-2, the V gene TRBV10-3; 7 nucleotides agree with TRBD2. The germline V gene encodes CDR1 ENHRY and CDR2 SYGVKD. The CDR3 sequence is 16 residues long. The ends lost 3 bases at V and 5 bases at J; junction bases unmatched: 9. The CDR3 DNA follows: TGTGCCATCAGTGATGGAACGGGGGGAATTACCGGGGAGCTGTTTTTT. Protein product: CAISDGTGGITGELFF.

V and J are TRBV10-3 and TRBJ2-5; 8 bases match TRBD1. The CDR3 totals 16 residues. V shed 2 bases and J 3 bases; nucleotides not matched to a gene: 8. Germline-derived CDR1 and CDR2 are ENHRY and SYGVKD. CDR3 coding DNA: TGTGCCATCAGTGAGCCCGTCACAGGGGGAAAAGAGACCCAGTACTTC. Translated: CAISEPVTGGKETQYF.

V gene TRBV4-1 combines with J gene TRBJ1-5, with a tentative D call TRBD1 (6 bases). The CDR3 runs 15 residues. Germline V gene sequence: CDR1 MGHRA, CDR2 YSYEKL. Trimming removed 1 base from V and 6 bases from J, with 13 bases in between. CDR3 nucleotides: TGCGCCAGCAGCCAAGGGACAGTGCCTTTTCAGCCCCAGCATTTT. Encoded protein: CASSQGTVPFQPQHF.